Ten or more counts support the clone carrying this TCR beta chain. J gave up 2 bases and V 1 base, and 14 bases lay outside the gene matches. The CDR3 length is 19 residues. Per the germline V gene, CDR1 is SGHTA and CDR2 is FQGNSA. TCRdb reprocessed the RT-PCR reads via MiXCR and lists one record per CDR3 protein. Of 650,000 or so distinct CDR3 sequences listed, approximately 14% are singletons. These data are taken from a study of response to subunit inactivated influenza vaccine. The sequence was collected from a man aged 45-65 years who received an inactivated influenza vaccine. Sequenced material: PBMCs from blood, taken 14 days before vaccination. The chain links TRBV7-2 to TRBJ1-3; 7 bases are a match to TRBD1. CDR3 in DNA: TGTGCCAGCAGCTTAGGCTTTACGGACAGGCTGAGGACTGGAAACACCATATATTTT. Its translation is CASSLGFTDRLRTGNTIYF.